The sequence of this T cell receptor (beta chain) was determined in a study of T cells in Graves' hyperthyroidism and ophthalmopathy. CDR1 is SGHDT and CDR2 is YYEEEE in the germline V gene. Trimming took 0 bases from V and 6 from J, leaving 12 bases between them. This CDR3 is 14 amino acids long. This clonotype was seen a handful of times. RNA transcripts served as the template for amplifying TCR beta CDR3 regions. The HTBI primer set drove a first-round RT-PCR of the TCR CDR3. TCRdb independently ran MiXCR on the multiplex PCR reads; one entry per CDR3 protein. Of under 250,000 distinct CDR3 sequences in the sample, about a sixth were seen once.

This clonotype originated in a woman aged 50 to 60 with Graves' hyperthyroidism. Sequencing input: blood. The chain is built from TRBV5-6 and TRBJ2-5; D is uncertain. The CDR3 reads CASSLGSGSKTQYF. The DNA of the CDR3 is TGTGCCAGCAGCTTGGGGTCAGGTTCAAAGACCCAGTACTTC.